These 28 T cell receptor beta chains share one sample of origin, sequenced in a study of blood T cell repertoires in COVID-19. The assay was immunoSEQ multiplex PCR, and TCRdb's table has in-frame clones only and misses some. The sample gives 300,000 to 400,000 clones, around 90% of which show up once; less than 3.5% is in the top ten. Sample: peripheral blood. The receptors were gathered from a woman younger than 35 who had recovered from COVID-19.

The V call is TRBV6-5, the J call TRBJ2-3, with D possibly being TRBD1 (6 bases). Germline-derived CDR1 and CDR2 are MNHEY and SVGAGI. This CDR3 region has 15 residues. V was clipped by 6 bases and J by 11 bases, with 24 bases between them. This CDR3 reads CASSPTQGSLGEQYF. CDR3 nucleotide sequence: TGTGCCAGCAGCCCCACACAGGGTAGTCTCGGAGAGCAGTATTTT.

This clone was observed once. The CDR3 nucleotides are TGTGCCAGCAGCTTGGGTGCGGGAGGGTTCAACTACAATGAGCAGTTCTTC. This sequence encodes CASSLGAGGFNYNEQFF. The rearrangement links TRBV5-4 to TRBJ2-1; 9 nucleotides agree with TRBD2. V gave up 0 bases and J gave up 3 bases; unmatched junction bases: 7. The CDR3 loop spans 17 amino acids. CDR1 and CDR2 from the germline V gene are SGHNT and YYREEE (reference sequence).

The chain joins TRBV29-1 to TRBJ2-2; 10 nucleotides match TRBD1. CDR1 and CDR2 from the germline V gene are SQVTM and ANQGSEA. Unmatched junction bases numbered 3, after V lost 1 base and J lost 7 bases. The CDR3 covers 14 residues. The CDR3 protein is CSVEGTGGIGELFF. CDR3 nucleotides: TGCAGCGTTGAAGGGACAGGGGGGATCGGGGAGCTGTTTTTT.

V and J are TRBV15 and TRBJ2-3, with TRBD1 matching 7 bases. Per the germline V gene, CDR1 is LNHNV and CDR2 is YYDKDF (reference sequence). The CDR3 loop spans 15 amino acids. V lost 0 bases, J lost 4 bases, and 4 bases stayed unmatched. This CDR3 reads CATSRDRQGADTQYF. CDR3 coding DNA: TGTGCCACCAGCAGAGATCGACAGGGTGCAGATACGCAGTATTTT.

The chain recombines TRBV6-5 with TRBJ1-5, with D uncertain. CDR1 is MNHEY, CDR2 SVGAGI, per germline. There are 13 residues in the CDR3. V dropped 0 bases and J dropped 5 bases, with 5 bases sitting between them. The CDR3, as DNA: TGTGCCAGCAGTTACTCGGGAGATCAGCCCCAGCATTTT. Its protein product is CASSYSGDQPQHF.

This clone was counted once. The chain couples TRBV9 to TRBJ2-1, with a possible D match to TRBD2 (6 bases). The CDR3 runs 16 residues. Germline V gene data show CDR1 as SGDLS and CDR2 as YYNGEE. V was trimmed by 4 bases and J by 6 bases, leaving 20 bases between them. The CDR3 DNA sequence: TGTGCCAGCAGCCCTTGGGACTTCGTCAGGATCAATGAGCAGTTCTTC. It yields the protein CASSPWDFVRINEQFF.

V and J are TRBV9 and TRBJ2-1; 10 bases fit TRBD2. V lost 3 bases to trimming and J lost 8 bases; unmatched junction nucleotides: 11. CDR1 and CDR2 (germline): SGDLS, YYNGEE. CDR3 length equals 16 residues. CDR3 DNA: TGTGCCAGCAGCGCGGGGGAGCGGGAGGGCCGGGATGAGCAGTTCTTC. Its translation is CASSAGEREGRDEQFF.

The chain has TRBV5-6 and TRBJ1-6, with a tentative D call TRBD1 (5 bases). Trimming removed 3 bases from V and 8 bases from J, with 12 bases in between. CDR3 length: 14 amino acids. Germline CDR1 is SGHDT and CDR2 is YYEEEE. The CDR3 sequence: CASSSGTYHSPLHF. The CDR3 nucleotides are TGTGCCAGCAGCTCAGGGACTTATCATTCACCCCTCCACTTT. Supplemented by reference TRBV5-6 and TRBJ1-6, the full variable domain reads DAGVTQSPTHLIKTRGQQVTLRCSPKSGHDTVSWYQQALGQGPQFIFQYYEEEERQRGNFPDRFSGHQFPNYSSELNVNALLLGDSALYLCASSSGTYHSPLHFGNGTRLTVT.

The J gene is TRBJ1-1, the V gene TRBV4-3; no clear D gene. CDR1 and CDR2 from the germline V gene are LGHNA and YSLEER. V was clipped by 4 bases and J by 1 base, with 13 bases between them. The CDR3 is 15 residues long. Here the CDR3 DNA reads TGCGCCAGCAGCCCAACGGAGGGTAAGAACACTGAAGCTTTCTTT. Protein: CASSPTEGKNTEAFF.

The CDR3 DNA reads as TGTGCCAGCAGCTTAGCCACAGGGAACGGACAGCCCCAGCATTTT. Its translation is CASSLATGNGQPQHF. The gene calls are TRBV5-6 and TRBJ1-5; D is perhaps TRBD1 (6 bases). Germline V gene sequence: CDR1 SGHDT, CDR2 YYEEEE. Trimming stripped 2 bases from V and 7 bases from J, with 16 bases between. This CDR3 is 15 amino acids long.

This chain joins TRBV18 and TRBJ1-6; D may be TRBD1 (5 bases). V shed 1 base and J shed 7 bases, with 14 bases lying between them. This CDR3 has 16 residues. Germline values: CDR1 KGHSH, CDR2 LQKENI. The CDR3 region is CASSPRRTQINSPLHF. The CDR3 region has the DNA TGTGCCAGCTCACCACGACGGACACAGATAAATTCACCCCTCCACTTT.

The V gene is TRBV19, the J gene TRBJ2-1; 9 bases match TRBD2. Per germline, CDR1 LNHDA and CDR2 SQIVND (reference sequence). V was clipped by 7 bases and J by 4 bases; unmatched bases: 14. CDR3 length: 17 residues. The CDR3 DNA reads as TGTGCCAGTACCTCCGTTAGCGGGAGCGGGCTATACAATGAGCAGTTCTTC. Protein sequence: CASTSVSGSGLYNEQFF.

The rearrangement joins TRBV9 to TRBJ2-1, with 7 bases identical to TRBD1. V gave up 3 bases and J gave up 2 bases; unmatched junction bases: 5. CDR1 and CDR2 (germline): SGDLS, YYNGEE. The CDR3 runs to 15 residues. The CDR3 DNA sequence: TGTGCCAGCAGCGGAGGGGGCTCAGCCTACAATGAGCAGTTCTTC. This encodes CASSGGGSAYNEQFF.

The chain has TRBV13 and TRBJ1-1; D uncertain. Germline V gene data show CDR1 as PRHDT and CDR2 as FYEKMQ (reference sequence). The CDR3 has 14 residues. V lost 5 bases to trimming and J lost 0 bases, with 10 bases between them. CDR3 nucleotide sequence: TGTGCCAGCAGCCACCCACAGATGAACACTGAAGCTTTCTTT. Protein: CASSHPQMNTEAFF.

This clone was counted a single time. The V gene is TRBV5-1, the J gene TRBJ1-2, with D uncertain. Germline CDR1 is SGHRS and CDR2 is YFSETQ. The CDR3 is made up of 15 amino acids. V was shortened by 0 bases and J by 4 bases, with 13 bases between the two germline ends. The CDR3 spells CASSLALEEPYGYTF. In DNA form, the CDR3 reads TGCGCCAGCAGCTTGGCCCTGGAGGAGCCCTATGGCTACACCTTC.

The V call is TRBV4-1, the J call TRBJ1-2, with D tentatively TRBD1 (6 bases). In germline, CDR1 is MGHRA, CDR2 YSYEKL. This CDR3 is built from 19 residues. The V and J ends lost 0 bases and 3 bases respectively, with 23 bases between them. CDR3 in amino acids: CASSQDLSGSDSSYYGYTF. For the CDR3, the DNA is TGCGCCAGCAGCCAAGACTTGTCGGGGTCGGACAGCTCATACTATGGCTACACCTTC.

The CDR3 sequence is CASSQVASGSYEQYV. In DNA, the CDR3 is TGCGCCAGCAGCCAAGTCGCTAGCGGGAGCTACGAGCAGTACGTC. The J gene is TRBJ2-7, the V gene TRBV4-1, with 10 bases identical to TRBD2. This CDR3 comprises 15 residues. CDR1 and CDR2 (germline): MGHRA, YSYEKL. V shed 1 base and J 3 bases; nucleotides not matched to a gene: 3.

The chain employs TRBV5-1 and TRBJ2-3; weak D call: TRBD1 (6 bases). The CDR3 covers 16 residues. In germline, CDR1 is SGHRS, CDR2 YFSETQ. V gave up 4 bases and J gave up 1 base, with 16 bases separating them. The CDR3 loop is CASSPLQGIGTDTQYF. Written as DNA, the CDR3 is TGCGCCAGCAGCCCCCTACAGGGAATAGGCACAGATACGCAGTATTTT.

The chain carries TRBV5-1 and TRBJ1-1; D perhaps matches TRBD1 (5 bases). Germline V gene sequence: CDR1 SGHRS, CDR2 YFSETQ. CDR3 size: 14 residues. Trimming removed 4 bases at V and 4 bases at J, with 14 bases between. CDR3 sequence (DNA): TGCGCCAGCAGCCATACAGGCGGGGCCACTGAAGCTTTCTTT. Protein sequence: CASSHTGGATEAFF.

The V and J genes are TRBV15 and TRBJ1-3; the match to TRBD1 covers 9 bases. The CDR3 contains 18 residues. CDR1 is LNHNV and CDR2 is YYDKDF in the germline V gene (reference sequence). Trimming took 1 base from V and 0 from J; bases not matched to a gene: 7. As DNA, the CDR3 is TGTGCCACCAGCAGAGCTTTAGACAGGGGGTTCTCTGGAAACACCATATATTTT. This codes for CATSRALDRGFSGNTIYF.

This chain joins TRBV6-5 and TRBJ2-1; D might be TRBD1 (5 bases). CDR3 length equals 12 residues. V was trimmed by 6 bases and J by 10 bases, leaving 13 bases between them. In germline, CDR1 is MNHEY, CDR2 SVGAGI. The CDR3 spells CASSTGAREQFF. Written as DNA, the CDR3 is TGTGCCAGCAGCACAGGTGCCCGCGAGCAGTTCTTC.

This sequence joins TRBV5-5 and TRBJ2-5; 10 nucleotides align to TRBD2. Germline V gene data show CDR1 as SGHKS and CDR2 as YYEKEE (reference sequence). V trimming: 0 bases; J trimming: 5 bases; junction bases outside the gene matches: 7. The CDR3 runs 16 residues. CDR3: CASSLASGRGMETQYF. DNA of the CDR3: TGTGCCAGCAGCTTGGCTAGCGGGAGAGGAATGGAGACCCAGTACTTC.

This chain joins TRBV7-4 and TRBJ2-7; 10 nucleotides line up with TRBD1. V shed 5 bases, J shed 3 bases, and the junction held 10 bases outside the gene matches. Germline CDR1 and CDR2: SGHVT and SQSDAQ. The CDR3 contains 16 residues. The CDR3 protein is CASSRKPGQGYYEQYV. The CDR3 bases are TGTGCCAGCAGCCGCAAACCGGGACAGGGGTACTACGAGCAGTACGTC.

The table lists this clone with a count of one. This chain links TRBV9 with TRBJ2-1; 12 bases match TRBD2. The germline gives CDR1 SGDLS, CDR2 YYNGEE. This CDR3 comprises 15 residues. V was pared by 4 bases and J by 7 bases, with 6 bases of the junction left unmatched. CDR3 DNA: TGTGCCAGCAGCTCTAGCGGGAGGGGGTTTAATGAGCAGTTCTTC. Translated, it gives CASSSSGRGFNEQFF.

The V gene is TRBV5-1, the J gene TRBJ2-5, with 9 bases that match TRBD1. Germline-derived CDR1 and CDR2 are SGHRS and YFSETQ. The CDR3 loop spans 15 amino acids. Trimming at V came to 6 bases and at J to 0 bases, leaving 6 bases not matched to a gene. This CDR3 is CASTLQGAHQETQYF. The DNA of the CDR3 is TGCGCCAGCACCCTACAGGGGGCCCACCAAGAGACCCAGTACTTC.

This sequence joins TRBV5-1 and TRBJ2-1; D possibly corresponds to TRBD2 (5 bases). Germline CDR1 reads SGHRS; CDR2 reads YFSETQ. Trimming removed 4 bases at V and 0 bases at J, with 11 bases between. The CDR3 totals 15 residues. In DNA form, the CDR3 reads TGCGCCAGCAGCCCCCTAGCCAACTCCTACAATGAGCAGTTCTTC. Protein sequence: CASSPLANSYNEQFF.

The V gene is TRBV1, the J gene TRBJ2-7; the table's D call of TRBD1 was not tested on the DNA. TRBV1 is described as a pseudogene. The CDR3 is 13 amino acids. CDR3 coding DNA: TGCACCAGCAGTTCCGACAGAGAGTACGAGCAGTACGTC. Protein sequence: CTSSSDREYEQYV.

The chain combines TRBV10-1 with TRBJ2-7, with a tentative D call TRBD2 (5 bases). This CDR3 has 16 amino acids. Trimming removed 2 bases from V and 3 bases from J, with 17 bases in between. The germline V gene encodes CDR1 WNHNN and CDR2 SYGVQD (reference sequence). The CDR3 DNA reads as TGCGCCAGCAGTGAGGGAAAAGCGGAACTTTTCTACGAGCAGTACGTC. It yields the protein CASSEGKAELFYEQYV.